This T cell receptor beta chain is drawn from a study of chemoradiotherapy in HPV16-positive cancers. Profiling relied on immunoSEQ multiplex PCR, and the TCRdb table lists in-frame clones only, not all of them. Among 20,000 or so clones listed, approximately 89% were seen once. With 5 bases clipped from V and 5 bases from J, the junction kept 9 bases outside the gene matches. The CDR3 runs to 15 residues. The germline V gene encodes CDR1 LNHDA and CDR2 SQIVND (reference sequence). V is TRBV19 and J is TRBJ2-5, with 9 bases fitting TRBD2. This clonotype was sampled from a human donor with HPV-associated anogenital cancer. The sample here was blood, taken from a patient who underwent chemoradiotherapy. CDR3 sequence: CASSGREGRLETQYF. In DNA form, the CDR3 reads TGTGCCAGTAGTGGGCGGGAGGGCCGGCTGGAGACCCAGTACTTC. Full variable domain (outside the CDR3, taken from reference TRBV19 and TRBJ2-5): DGGITQSPKYLFRKEGQNVTLSCEQNLNHDAMYWYRQDPGQGLRLIYYSQIVNDFQKGDIAEGYSVSREKKESFPLTVTSAQKNPTAFYLCASSGREGRLETQYFGPGTRLLVL.